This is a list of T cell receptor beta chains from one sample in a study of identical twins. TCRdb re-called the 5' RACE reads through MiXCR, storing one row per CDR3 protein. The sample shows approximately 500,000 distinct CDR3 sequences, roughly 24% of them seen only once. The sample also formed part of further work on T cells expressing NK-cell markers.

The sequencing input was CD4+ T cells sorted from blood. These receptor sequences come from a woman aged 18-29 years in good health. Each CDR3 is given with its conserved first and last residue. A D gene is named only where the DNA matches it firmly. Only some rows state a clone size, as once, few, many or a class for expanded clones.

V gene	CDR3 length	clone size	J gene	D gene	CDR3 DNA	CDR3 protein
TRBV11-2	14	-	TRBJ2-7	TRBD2	TGTGCCAGCGGGGGGGTAGCGGGGAACTACGAGCAGTACTTC	CASGGVAGNYEQYF
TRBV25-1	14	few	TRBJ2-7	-	TGTGCCAGCAGTCGCCGCCATGGCCCATACGAGCAGTACTTC	CASSRRHGPYEQYF
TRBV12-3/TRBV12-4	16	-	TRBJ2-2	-	TGTGCCAGCACCTTAGGTCAGACCCGATTCACCGGGGAGCTGTTTTTT	CASTLGQTRFTGELFF
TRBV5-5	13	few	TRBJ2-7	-	TGTGCCAGCAGCTTGAATTGGGTATACGAGCAGTACTTC	CASSLNWVYEQYF
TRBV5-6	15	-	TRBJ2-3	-	TGTGCCAGCAGCTTAGGCCCGATAGGAGCAGATACGCAGTATTTT	CASSLGPIGADTQYF
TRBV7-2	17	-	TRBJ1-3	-	TGTGCCAGCAGCTCTACGCCAAGACAGGCCGTGGGGAACACCATATATTTT	CASSSTPRQAVGNTIYF
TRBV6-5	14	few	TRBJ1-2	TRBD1	TGTGCCAGCAGTTCGCGATCCGGGACAGTCGGCTACACCTTC	CASSSRSGTVGYTF
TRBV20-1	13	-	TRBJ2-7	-	TGCAGTGCTAGAGATCGAAGCGGGTACGAGCAGTACTTC	CSARDRSGYEQYF
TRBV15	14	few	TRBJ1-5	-	TGTGCCACCAGCAGAGCTGGGGGAGATCAGCCCCAGCATTTT	CATSRAGGDQPQHF
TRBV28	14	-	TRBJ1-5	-	TGTGCCAGCGGCCCTTTGGGTGGGGGTCAGCCCCAGCATTTT	CASGPLGGGQPQHF
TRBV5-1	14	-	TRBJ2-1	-	TGCGCCAGCAGCTTGTCACCTCCCTACAATGAGCAGTTCTTC	CASSLSPPYNEQFF
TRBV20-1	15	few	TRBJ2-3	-	TGCAGTGCTCCCCCGCGGGACAACGGGGGGGATACGCAGTATTTT	CSAPPRDNGGDTQYF
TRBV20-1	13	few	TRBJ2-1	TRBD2	TGCAGTGCGTGGGGGACTAGCGGTGGGGAGCAGTTCTTC	CSAWGTSGGEQFF
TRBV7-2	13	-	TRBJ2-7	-	TGTGCCAGCAGCTTGATGGACGGCTACGAGCAGTACTTC	CASSLMDGYEQYF
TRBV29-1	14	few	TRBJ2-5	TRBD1	TGCAGCGTTGGCCCTCTACAGGGGGTCGAGGCCCAGTACTTC	CSVGPLQGVEAQYF
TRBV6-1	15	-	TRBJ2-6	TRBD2	TGTGCCAGCAGTGCTAGCGGCTCTGGGGCCAACGTCCTGACTTTC	CASSASGSGANVLTF
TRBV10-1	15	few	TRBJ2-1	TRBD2	TGCGCCAGCAGTGAGTTTAGCGGGCGCTACAATGAGCAGTTCTTC	CASSEFSGRYNEQFF
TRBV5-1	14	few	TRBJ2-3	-	TGCGCCAGCAGCTTGGAGTCGAGCACAGATACGCAGTATTTT	CASSLESSTDTQYF
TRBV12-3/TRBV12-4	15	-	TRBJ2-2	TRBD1	TGTGCCAGCAGCTCGGGGACAGCGAGGACCGGGGAGCTGTTTTTT	CASSSGTARTGELFF
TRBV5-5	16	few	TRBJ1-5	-	TGTGCCAGCAGCGGAACGACGGGCCTACGTGTTCAGCCCCAGCATTTT	CASSGTTGLRVQPQHF
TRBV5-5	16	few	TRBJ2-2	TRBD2	TGTGCCAGCAGTTCGGTAGCGGGAGGGAGGACCGGGGAGCTGTTTTTT	CASSSVAGGRTGELFF
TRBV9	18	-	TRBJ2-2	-	TGTGCCAGCAGCGTAGTGGCCAGGCCGCGAGCGAACACCGGGGAGCTGTTTTTT	CASSVVARPRANTGELFF
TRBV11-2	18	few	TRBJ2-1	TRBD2	TGTGCCAGCAGCCGCGGAATAGGGACTAGCGGGAGGGGGAATGAGCAGTTCTTC	CASSRGIGTSGRGNEQFF
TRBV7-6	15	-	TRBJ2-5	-	TGTGCCAGCAGCTCCTATCCGGGACCCGAAGAGACCCAGTACTTC	CASSSYPGPEETQYF
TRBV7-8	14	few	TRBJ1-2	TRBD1	TGTGCCAGCAGCCCGTTACAGGGGGTGGAAGGCTACACCTTC	CASSPLQGVEGYTF
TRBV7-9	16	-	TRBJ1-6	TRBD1	TGTGCCAGCAGCCGAGCTAGCGGACAGGGAAATTCACCCCTCCACTTT	CASSRASGQGNSPLHF
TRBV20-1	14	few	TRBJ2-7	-	TGCAGTGCTAAGAAGGGGAGACCCCCCTACGAGCAGTACTTC	CSAKKGRPPYEQYF
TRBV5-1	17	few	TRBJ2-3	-	TGCGCCAGCACCCCCAGAGATGGGCGGGGAAGCACAGATACGCAGTATTTT	CASTPRDGRGSTDTQYF
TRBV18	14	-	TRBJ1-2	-	TGTGCCAGCTCACCACGGTCAAGGGATGATGGCTACACCTTC	CASSPRSRDDGYTF
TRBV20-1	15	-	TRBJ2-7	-	TGCAGTGCTAGAGATAGGCGGACCGCTCCCTACGAGCAGTACTTC	CSARDRRTAPYEQYF
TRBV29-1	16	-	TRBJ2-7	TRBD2	TGCAGCGTTGAAGGAGCTAGCGGGAGTCTGGGACGGGAGCAGTACTTC	CSVEGASGSLGREQYF
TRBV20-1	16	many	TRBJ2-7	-	TGCAGTGCTTCCACCCCGGGGTCCGGAGGGTCCTACGAGCAGTACTTC	CSASTPGSGGSYEQYF
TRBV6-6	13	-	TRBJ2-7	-	TGTGCCAGCAACGGGGAGGTCAATGGGGAGCAGTACTTC	CASNGEVNGEQYF
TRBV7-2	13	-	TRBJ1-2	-	TGTGCCAGCAGCTTACGGATTCTATCCGGCTACACCTTC	CASSLRILSGYTF
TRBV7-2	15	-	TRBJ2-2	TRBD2	TGTGCCAGCAGCTTAGTAGCGGGAGCGGTCGGGGAGCTGTTTTTT	CASSLVAGAVGELFF
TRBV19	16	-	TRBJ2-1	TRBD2	TGTGCCAGTACCCAACTCCCGGGACTAGCGGGAAGTGAGCAGTTCTTC	CASTQLPGLAGSEQFF
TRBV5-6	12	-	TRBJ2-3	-	TGTGCCAGCGGTCGGTTGGTACAGACGCAGTATTTT	CASGRLVQTQYF
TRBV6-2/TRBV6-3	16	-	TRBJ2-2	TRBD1	TGTGCCAGCACCGAAGGGGGGACAGGGAACACCGGGGAGCTGTTTTTT	CASTEGGTGNTGELFF
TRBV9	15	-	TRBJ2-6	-	TGTGCCAGCAGCGTAGCGACCGCTGGGGCCAACGTCCTGACTTTC	CASSVATAGANVLTF
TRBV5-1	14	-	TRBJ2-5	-	TGCGCCAGCAGCTTGGGCAGGCCACAAGAGACCCAGTACTTC	CASSLGRPQETQYF
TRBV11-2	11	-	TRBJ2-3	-	TGTGCCAGCAGCCCCTACGAAAAGCAGTATTTT	CASSPYEKQYF
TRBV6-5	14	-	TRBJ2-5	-	TGTGCCAGCAGTTACAATGGGGTAACGGAGACCCAGTACTTC	CASSYNGVTETQYF
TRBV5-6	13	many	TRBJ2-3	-	TGTGCCAGCAGCTTGGATCGGGGGGATACGCAGTATTTT	CASSLDRGDTQYF
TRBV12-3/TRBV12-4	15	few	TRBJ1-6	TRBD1	TGTGCCAGCAGTTTCGGGACAGGGAGGCTTTCACCCCTCCACTTT	CASSFGTGRLSPLHF
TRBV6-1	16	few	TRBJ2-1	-	TGTGCCAGCACCCAACCCACCGTGGGTTCGGCCGGTGAGCAGTTCTTC	CASTQPTVGSAGEQFF
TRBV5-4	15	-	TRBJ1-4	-	TGTGCCAGCATCCACGAGGGCAGGGAGGGGGAAAAACTGTTTTTT	CASIHEGREGEKLFF
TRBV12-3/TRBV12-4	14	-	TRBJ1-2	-	TGTGCCAGCAGGGAGTCAGGGGCAGGGTATGGCTACACCTTC	CASRESGAGYGYTF
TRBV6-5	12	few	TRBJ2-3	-	TGTGCCAGCAGTTACTCGACGGGTACGCAGTATTTT	CASSYSTGTQYF